These 14 T cell receptor beta chains were sequenced from one sample in a study of CD8 T cells in ankylosing spondylitis. A single record per CDR3 protein comes from TCRdb applying MiXCR to the 5' RACE reads. The sample records about 150,000 distinct CDR3 sequences, about a third being singletons. Sequenced sample: synovial fluid, either unsorted or a sorted T cell fraction (not recorded which). Receptors originate from a male donor with ankylosing spondylitis.

This clonotype was counted between two and nine times. The chain recombines TRBV2 with TRBJ2-2, with TRBD2 matching 8 bases. Germline V gene data show CDR1 as SNHLY and CDR2 as FYNNEI. The CDR3 contains 14 residues. Trimming at V came to 7 bases and at J to 6 bases, leaving 7 bases not matched to a gene. CDR3 nucleotides: TGTGCCAGCAAGGGACTAGATGGGCCCGGGGAGCTGTTTTTT. Translated: CASKGLDGPGELFF.

The rearrangement joins TRBV5-1 to TRBJ2-1; D unresolved. CDR3 length: 15 residues. Germline CDR1 reads SGHRS; CDR2 reads YFSETQ. The ends were cut back, 4 bases at V and 0 bases at J, with 11 bases in the middle. Here the CDR3 DNA reads TGCGCCAGCAGCCCTTTTGGACGCTCCTACAATGAGCAGTTCTTC. As protein: CASSPFGRSYNEQFF.

In its sample, this clonotype was seen a few times. V gene TRBV28 combines with J gene TRBJ1-4, with 7 bases aligning to TRBD1. The V segment lost 6 bases and the J segment 7 bases; nucleotides outside the gene matches: 8. Germline V lookup: CDR1 MDHEN, CDR2 SYDVKM. The CDR3 consists of 14 residues. CDR3 DNA sequence: TGTGCCAGCAGCCAAACAGGGGCCGGTGAAAAACTGTTTTTT. This translates into CASSQTGAGEKLFF.

The chain couples TRBV2 to TRBJ2-1; perhaps TRBD2 as D (5 bases). In germline, CDR1 is SNHLY, CDR2 FYNNEI. The CDR3 contains 15 residues. The V and J ends lost 6 bases and 0 bases respectively, with 12 bases between them. CDR3 sequence reads: CASSRQEASYNEQFF. The CDR3 nucleotides read TGTGCCAGCAGCCGCCAGGAGGCCTCCTACAATGAGCAGTTCTTC.

The chain is built from TRBV7-2 and TRBJ2-7; a possible D gene is TRBD1 (6 bases). Germline lookup yields CDR1 SGHTA and CDR2 FQGNSA. The CDR3 totals 15 residues. Trimming pared 8 bases from V and 3 bases from J, leaving 20 bases between. CDR3: CASGRQQGDNYEQYF. CDR3 DNA sequence: TGTGCCAGCGGCCGACAACAGGGAGACAACTACGAGCAGTACTTC.

This clonotype was counted ten times or more. The gene calls are TRBV7-8 and TRBJ2-7; D tentatively fits TRBD1 or TRBD2 (5 bases each). From germline, CDR1 is SGHVS and CDR2 FQNEAQ. Trimming shortened V by 6 bases and J by 3 bases, and 24 bases separated the two germline ends. This CDR3 has 17 residues. CDR3 amino acids: CASSPVLLGTPNYEQYF. The DNA of the CDR3 is TGTGCCAGCAGTCCAGTCCTTCTCGGGACGCCAAACTACGAGCAGTACTTC.

The chain links TRBV5-5 to TRBJ2-7; a weak D match, TRBD1 (6 bases). Per germline, CDR1 SGHKS and CDR2 YYEKEE (reference sequence). Between the trimmed V and J ends, which lost 0 bases and 2 bases, there was a span of 9 bases. The CDR3 runs 14 residues. The CDR3 spells CASSLGTVPYEQYF. The CDR3 DNA reads TGTGCCAGCAGCTTGGGGACAGTTCCCTACGAGCAGTACTTC.

The V and J genes are TRBV12-3 or TRBV12-4 and TRBJ2-1; no clear D gene. Trimming removed 5 bases from V and 9 bases from J, with 17 bases in between. This CDR3 is 14 amino acids long. The CDR3 nucleotides are TGTGCCAGCAGTCCCCCCGCGAGCAAAGGTGAGCAGTTCTTC. Translating it yields CASSPPASKGEQFF.

The chain joins TRBV6-2 or TRBV6-3 to TRBJ2-3; D is perhaps TRBD2 (5 bases). Germline CDR1 and CDR2: MNHEY and SVGEGT. The CDR3 consists of 14 residues. The V gene lost 6 bases and the J gene lost 2 bases, with 12 bases spanning the gap. CDR3 DNA sequence: TGTGCCAGCAGGACGGGAAGCTTCACAGATACGCAGTATTTT. Protein: CASRTGSFTDTQYF.

V is TRBV6-2 or TRBV6-3 and J is TRBJ2-2; 11 positions agree with TRBD2. This CDR3 comprises 15 residues. From germline, CDR1 is MNHEY and CDR2 SVGEGT. The V segment lost 6 bases and the J segment 4 bases; nucleotides outside the gene matches: 4. CDR3 residues: CASSRGTSGTGELFF. In nucleotides, the CDR3 is TGTGCCAGCAGCCGCGGGACTAGCGGCACCGGGGAGCTGTTTTTT.

This clonotype has a handful of counts. Here the CDR3 reads CASSLSGTVNTGELFF. The CDR3 DNA follows: TGTGCCAGCAGCCTCTCCGGGACCGTCAACACCGGGGAGCTGTTTTTT. This chain joins TRBV12-3 or TRBV12-4 and TRBJ2-2, with D perhaps TRBD1 or TRBD2 (5 bases each). The CDR3 covers 16 residues. Between the trimmed V and J ends, which lost 6 bases and 2 bases, there was a span of 16 bases.

The chain combines TRBV2 with TRBJ1-6, with a weak D call TRBD1 (5 bases). The CDR3 runs 14 residues. Germline V lookup: CDR1 SNHLY, CDR2 FYNNEI. Trimming stripped 6 bases from V and 6 bases from J, with 12 bases between. CDR3 residues: CASSEDMSNSPLHF. CDR3 sequence (DNA): TGTGCCAGCAGCGAGGACATGAGTAATTCACCCCTCCACTTT.

V is TRBV12-3 or TRBV12-4 and J is TRBJ1-2, with D possibly being TRBD1 (6 bases). Trimming left V 5 bases short and J 4 bases short, with 11 bases between. This CDR3 comprises 13 residues. CDR3 sequence (DNA): TGTGCCAGCAGTCTAACAGGGCCCTATGGCTACACCTTC. As protein: CASSLTGPYGYTF.

This chain joins TRBV20-1 and TRBJ2-7; 14 bases match TRBD2. This CDR3 is 14 amino acids long. Germline CDR1 and CDR2: DFQATT and SNEGSKA (reference sequence). As DNA, the CDR3 is TGCGGAGCCCTTGGGACTAGCGGGAGCTACGAGCAGTACTTC. Encoded protein: CGALGTSGSYEQYF.